These 14 T cell receptor beta chains were all obtained from the same sample, sequenced in a study of human T cells and chemical hapten exposure. MiXCR was run by TCRdb on the RACE reads, yielding one entry per CDR3 protein. The repertoire holds approximately 110,000 distinct CDR3 sequences, about 34% seen once, with roughly 2.5% in the top ten. Time point defined: patch test 3, about 24 weeks after DPC sensitization. Described treatment: therapeutic diphenylcyclopropenone sensitization with weekly scalp DPC. Sequenced here: whole blood, sampled in connection with sensitization to the hapten diphenylcyclopropenone (DPC). The receptors shown here come from a middle-aged man with alopecia areata. Some clones in this sample may be carry-over from other donors' samples.

The V and J genes are TRBV28 and TRBJ2-3; D is undetermined. With 7 bases removed from V and 10 bases from J, the gap between germline ends came to 12 bases. Germline V gives CDR1 MDHEN, CDR2 SYDVKM. CDR3 size: 11 residues. The CDR3 is CASTQGLAQYF. The CDR3 coding sequence is TGTGCCAGCACTCAAGGTTTGGCGCAGTATTTT.

This clonotype was seen a handful of times. This rearrangement joins TRBV11-3 to TRBJ2-1, with 13 bases matching TRBD2. The CDR3 runs 16 residues. Germline assignment: CDR1 SGHNT and CDR2 YENEEA. The V segment lost 4 bases and the J segment 8 bases; nucleotides outside the gene matches: 8. The CDR3, as DNA: TGTGCCAGCAGCTCTGCGTCGGGGACTAGCGGGGATGAGCAGTTCTTC. Its translation: CASSSASGTSGDEQFF.

J is TRBJ2-2 and V is TRBV29-1; D is tentatively TRBD1 or TRBD2 (5 bases each). There are 16 residues in the CDR3. Germline V gene lookup returns CDR1 SQVTM and CDR2 ANQGSEA. V lost 7 bases and J lost 11, with 29 bases in between. CDR3 DNA: TGCAGCGGTATCCGGGACCCCCTTCAACCCCCGTGTGAGCTGTTTTTT. Translation gives CSGIRDPLQPPCELFF.

This chain uses TRBV6-5 with TRBJ2-3; weak D call: TRBD2 (6 bases). The CDR3 is 14 residues long. Trimming pared 7 bases from V and 0 bases from J, leaving 11 bases between. Germline lookup yields CDR1 MNHEY and CDR2 SVGAGI. The CDR3 coding sequence is TGTGCCAGCAAACAAAGCGGGAGCACAGATACGCAGTATTTT. It translates to CASKQSGSTDTQYF.

V is TRBV20-1 and J is TRBJ2-1, with 13 positions matching TRBD2. Germline trimming cut 2 bases from V and 7 bases from J; bases unmatched to any gene: 8. This CDR3 is built from 16 residues. CDR1 and CDR2 (germline): DFQATT, SNEGSKA (reference sequence). CDR3 amino acids: CSARSLRTSGGNEQFF. DNA for the CDR3: TGCAGTGCTAGATCTTTGAGGACTAGCGGGGGTAATGAGCAGTTCTTC.

This CDR3 reads CASRPGVGANVLTF. CDR3 bases: TGTGCCAGCAGACCGGGGGTTGGGGCCAACGTCCTGACTTTC. V gene TRBV6-6 combines with J gene TRBJ2-6; possibly TRBD2 for D (6 bases). Germline lookup yields CDR1 MNHNY and CDR2 SVGAGI (reference sequence). The CDR3 loop spans 14 amino acids. V was cut by 6 bases and J by 3 bases, with 9 bases left in between.

The gene calls are TRBV28 and TRBJ1-1, with D unresolved. Looked up from germline, CDR1 is MDHEN and CDR2 is SYDVKM. The CDR3 loop spans 12 amino acids. Trimming removed 7 bases from V and 2 bases from J, with 8 bases in between. CDR3 nucleotides: TGTGCCAGCAAAACGGCCAACACTGAAGCTTTCTTT. It encodes CASKTANTEAFF.

This chain joins TRBV6-6 and TRBJ2-3, with D unclear. Germline assignment: CDR1 MNHNY and CDR2 SVGAGI (reference sequence). V was shortened by 8 bases and J by 1 base, with 10 bases between the two germline ends. The CDR3 totals 13 residues. CDR3 sequence: CASAPRGTDTQYF. DNA for the CDR3: TGTGCCAGCGCGCCCCGGGGCACAGATACGCAGTATTTT.

The CDR3 DNA reads as TGCAGCGTCCATACAGGGTCCGTCGTCTACACCTTC. Protein: CSVHTGSVVYTF. This chain connects TRBV29-1 to TRBJ1-2; D might be TRBD1 (6 bases). Trimming cost V 6 bases and J 10 bases, with 18 bases left between them. The CDR3 is 12 amino acids. Germline loops: CDR1 SQVTM, CDR2 ANQGSEA. Looking up the rest from reference TRBV29-1 and TRBJ1-2 gives the full variable domain: SAVISQKPSRDICQRGTSLTIQCQVDSQVTMMFWYRQQPGQSLTLIATANQGSEATYESGFVIDKFPISRPNLTFSTLTVSNMSPEDSSIYLCSVHTGSVVYTFGSGTRLTVV.

This clonotype has only a few counts. This chain connects TRBV9 to TRBJ2-7; D is perhaps TRBD1 (6 bases). The CDR3 length is 14 residues. Germline lookup yields CDR1 SGDLS and CDR2 YYNGEE. Trimming left V 4 bases short and J 0 bases short, with 11 bases between. The CDR3, as DNA: TGTGCCAGCAGCAGACGGACAGACTCCTACGAGCAGTACTTC. Protein: CASSRRTDSYEQYF.

V is TRBV19 and J is TRBJ1-2, with D tentatively TRBD1 (6 bases). CDR3 length equals 14 residues. V was trimmed by 6 bases and J by 0 bases, leaving 11 bases between them. CDR1 LNHDA and CDR2 SQIVND come from the germline V gene (reference sequence). In DNA form, the CDR3 reads TGTGCCAGTAGCTCGACAGGCACTAACTATGGCTACACCTTC. Protein sequence: CASSSTGTNYGYTF. The full variable domain, in which reference TRBV19 and TRBJ1-2 provide the parts outside the CDR3, is DGGITQSPKYLFRKEGQNVTLSCEQNLNHDAMYWYRQDPGQGLRLIYYSQIVNDFQKGDIAEGYSVSREKKESFPLTVTSAQKNPTAFYLCASSSTGTNYGYTFGSGTRLTVV.

Here the CDR3 DNA reads TGTGCCAGCAGCTTAAATAGGGGATGGTCACCCCTCCACTTT. It yields the protein CASSLNRGWSPLHF. This sequence joins TRBV7-2 and TRBJ1-6; the D gene is possibly TRBD1 (5 bases). The V gene lost 2 bases and the J gene lost 10 bases, with 12 bases spanning the gap. Germline loops: CDR1 SGHTA, CDR2 FQGNSA. The CDR3 consists of 14 residues.

The chain recombines TRBV7-2 with TRBJ1-5, with 8 bases fitting TRBD1. CDR3 size: 13 residues. J lost 5 bases, V lost 5 bases, and 2 bases had no gene match. The germline V gene has CDR1 SGHTA and CDR2 FQGNSA. The CDR3 region has the DNA TGTGCCAGCAGCCGACAGGGGCATCAGCCCCAGCATTTT. This gives the protein CASSRQGHQPQHF. Using reference TRBV7-2 and TRBJ1-5 for the parts outside the CDR3, the full variable domain is GAGVSQSPSNKVTEKGKDVELRCDPISGHTALYWYRQSLGQGLEFLIYFQGNSAPDKSGLPSDRFSAERTGGSVSTLTIQRTQQEDSAVYLCASSRQGHQPQHFGDGTRLSIL.

The V gene is TRBV20-1, the J gene TRBJ2-3; 8 bases are shared with TRBD1. Germline V gives CDR1 DFQATT, CDR2 SNEGSKA (reference sequence). The V gene end was trimmed by 3 bases and the J gene end by 9 bases; junction bases not matched to a gene: 8. This CDR3 is 13 amino acids long. CDR3 in amino acids: CSASVTGESTQYF. The CDR3 DNA is TGCAGTGCTAGTGTGACAGGGGAGTCCACGCAGTATTTT.